These T cell receptor beta chains were read from a single sample in a study of cytomegalovirus exposure and HLA in healthy donors. TCRdb keeps only in-frame clones here, not all; method: immunoSEQ multiplex PCR. The sample carries approximately 220,000 clones, around 80% recorded once. Sequencing was performed on PBMCs. All receptors derive from a man between 35 and 55 years old in good health and CMV-seropositive. Both conserved end residues are part of each CDR3. Fields, in order: V gene, clone size, J gene, CDR3 protein. Clone size is not always given. Where it is, it says once, few, many or a class for expanded clones.

V gene: TRBV4-1
clone size: .
J gene: TRBJ1-2
CDR3 protein: CASSQEDRDPGGYTF

V gene: TRBV6-5
clone size: .
J gene: TRBJ2-3
CDR3 protein: CASRMTSGRPDTQYF

V gene: TRBV7-9
clone size: .
J gene: TRBJ2-7
CDR3 protein: CASSLAKLADGGQYF

V gene: TRBV27
clone size: few
J gene: TRBJ2-1
CDR3 protein: CASSPGTHYNEQFF

V gene: TRBV9
clone size: .
J gene: TRBJ1-5
CDR3 protein: CASSPAGGSSQPQHF

V gene: TRBV7-8
clone size: .
J gene: TRBJ1-1
CDR3 protein: CASSFRTVNTEAFF

V gene: TRBV29-1
clone size: .
J gene: TRBJ2-7
CDR3 protein: CSVEGTEPYEQYF

V gene: TRBV27
clone size: .
J gene: TRBJ1-1
CDR3 protein: CASSFMGAGTEAFF

V gene: TRBV5-6
clone size: .
J gene: TRBJ2-5
CDR3 protein: CASSSGLAGETQYF

V gene: TRBV7-9
clone size: .
J gene: TRBJ1-6
CDR3 protein: CASSLEPLDRVDSPLHF

V gene: TRBV27
clone size: .
J gene: TRBJ2-1
CDR3 protein: CASSLQGGNEQFF

V gene: TRBV18
clone size: .
J gene: TRBJ1-2
CDR3 protein: CASSPIPRQGGSYGYTF

V gene: TRBV9
clone size: .
J gene: TRBJ2-1
CDR3 protein: CASSPHNPAGGNEQFF

V gene: TRBV5-1
clone size: .
J gene: TRBJ1-1
CDR3 protein: CASSEVNTEAFF

V gene: TRBV6-6
clone size: .
J gene: TRBJ1-6
CDR3 protein: CASSYDRGNSPLHF

V gene: TRBV5-8
clone size: .
J gene: TRBJ2-1
CDR3 protein: CASSLAGSNEQFF

V gene: TRBV11-3
clone size: .
J gene: TRBJ2-3
CDR3 protein: CASSRITDTQYF

V gene: TRBV5-4
clone size: .
J gene: TRBJ2-3
CDR3 protein: CASSLGLLAGGPDTQYF

V gene: TRBV5-1
clone size: .
J gene: TRBJ2-5
CDR3 protein: CASSPQGLSVQETQYF

V gene: TRBV28
clone size: .
J gene: TRBJ1-3
CDR3 protein: CASSFSGTNTIYF

V gene: TRBV5-1
clone size: few
J gene: TRBJ2-1
CDR3 protein: CASVQGSQVGNEQFF

V gene: TRBV7-2
clone size: few
J gene: TRBJ2-5
CDR3 protein: CASSLAGGPFETQYF

V gene: TRBV2
clone size: .
J gene: TRBJ2-1
CDR3 protein: CASGTSNVNEQFF

V gene: TRBV27
clone size: .
J gene: TRBJ1-5
CDR3 protein: CASSLSGEAQPQHF

V gene: TRBV21-1
clone size: .
J gene: TRBJ1-1
CDR3 protein: CASSRRQNRDTEAFF

V gene: TRBV9
clone size: few
J gene: TRBJ2-2
CDR3 protein: CASRPTSGREGGELFF

V gene: TRBV7-2
clone size: once
J gene: TRBJ1-2
CDR3 protein: CASSWDTYGYTF

V gene: TRBV5-1
clone size: .
J gene: TRBJ1-1
CDR3 protein: CASSQDNTNTEAFF

V gene: TRBV4-1
clone size: .
J gene: TRBJ2-3
CDR3 protein: CASSGLQQDTQYF

V gene: TRBV2
clone size: .
J gene: TRBJ2-1
CDR3 protein: CASGGGRERGNEQFF

V gene: TRBV25-1
clone size: .
J gene: TRBJ1-2
CDR3 protein: CASSEGQGIAYGYTF

V gene: TRBV19
clone size: .
J gene: TRBJ2-3
CDR3 protein: CASSKKGTGLGTDTQYF

V gene: TRBV27
clone size: .
J gene: TRBJ1-1
CDR3 protein: CASSLKGQLNTEAFF

V gene: TRBV30
clone size: few
J gene: TRBJ1-6
CDR3 protein: CAWSVAYYNSPLHF

V gene: TRBV19
clone size: .
J gene: TRBJ2-3
CDR3 protein: CASRRSGTGGTKDTQYF

V gene: TRBV19
clone size: .
J gene: TRBJ1-1
CDR3 protein: CASNRVSTNTEAFF

V gene: TRBV6-5
clone size: .
J gene: TRBJ1-1
CDR3 protein: CASTRGDPNTEAFF